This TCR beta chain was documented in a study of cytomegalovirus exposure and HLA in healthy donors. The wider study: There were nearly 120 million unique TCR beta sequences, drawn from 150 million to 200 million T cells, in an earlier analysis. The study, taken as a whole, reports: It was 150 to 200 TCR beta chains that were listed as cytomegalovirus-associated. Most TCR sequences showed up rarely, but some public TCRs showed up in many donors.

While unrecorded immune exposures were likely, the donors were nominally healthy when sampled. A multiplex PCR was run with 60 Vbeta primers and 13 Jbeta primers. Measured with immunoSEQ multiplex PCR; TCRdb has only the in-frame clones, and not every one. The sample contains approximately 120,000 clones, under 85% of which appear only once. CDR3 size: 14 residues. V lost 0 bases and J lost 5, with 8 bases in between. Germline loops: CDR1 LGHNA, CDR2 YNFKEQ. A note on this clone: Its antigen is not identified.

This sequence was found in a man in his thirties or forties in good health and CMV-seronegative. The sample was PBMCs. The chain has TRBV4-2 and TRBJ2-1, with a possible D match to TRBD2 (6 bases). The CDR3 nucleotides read TGTGCCAGCAGCCAAGAACTAGCCCACAATGAGCAGTTCTTC. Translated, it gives CASSQELAHNEQFF.